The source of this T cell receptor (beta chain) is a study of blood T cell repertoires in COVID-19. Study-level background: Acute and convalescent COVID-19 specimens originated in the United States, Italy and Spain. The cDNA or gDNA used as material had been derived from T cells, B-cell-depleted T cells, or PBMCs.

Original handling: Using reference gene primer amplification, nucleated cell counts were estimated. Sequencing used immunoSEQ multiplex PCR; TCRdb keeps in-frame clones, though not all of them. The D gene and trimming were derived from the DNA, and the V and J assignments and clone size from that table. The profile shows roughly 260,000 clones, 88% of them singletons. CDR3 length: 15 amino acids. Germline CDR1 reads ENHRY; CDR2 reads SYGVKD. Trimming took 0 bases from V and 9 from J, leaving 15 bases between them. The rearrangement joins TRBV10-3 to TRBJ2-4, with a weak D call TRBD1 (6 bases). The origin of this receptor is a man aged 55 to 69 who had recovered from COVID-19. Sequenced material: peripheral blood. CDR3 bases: TGTGCCATCAGTGAGTCAACAGGGTTTCACCCCATTCAGTACTTC. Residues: CAISESTGFHPIQYF.